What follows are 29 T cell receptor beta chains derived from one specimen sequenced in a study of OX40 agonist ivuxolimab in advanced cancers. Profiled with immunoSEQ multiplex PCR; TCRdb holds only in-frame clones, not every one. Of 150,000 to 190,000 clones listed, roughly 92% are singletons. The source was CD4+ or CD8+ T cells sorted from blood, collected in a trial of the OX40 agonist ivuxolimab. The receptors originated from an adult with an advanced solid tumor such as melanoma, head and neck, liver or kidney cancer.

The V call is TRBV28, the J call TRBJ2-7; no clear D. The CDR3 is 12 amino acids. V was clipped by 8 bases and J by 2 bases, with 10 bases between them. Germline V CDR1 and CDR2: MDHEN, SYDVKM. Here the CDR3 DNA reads TGTGCCAGCGGCGCGGAAACCTACGAGCAGTACTTC. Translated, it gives CASGAETYEQYF.

CDR3 DNA: TGTGCCAGCAGTTTAGGGGGGCGCACAGATACGCAGTATTTT. Its translation: CASSLGGRTDTQYF. This sequence joins TRBV27 and TRBJ2-3; D might be TRBD1 or TRBD2, each matching 6 bases. This CDR3 spans 14 amino acids. The germline CDR1 and CDR2 sequences are MNHEY and SMNVEV (reference sequence). Trimming shortened V by 2 bases and J by 1 base, and 7 bases separated the two germline ends.

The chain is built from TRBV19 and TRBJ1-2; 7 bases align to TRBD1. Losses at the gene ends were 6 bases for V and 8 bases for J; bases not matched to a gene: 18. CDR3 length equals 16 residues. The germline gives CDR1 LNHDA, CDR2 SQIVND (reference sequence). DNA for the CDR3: TGTGCCAGTAGAAGGTCCTCAGGGGGGGAGGCTGGCGGCTACACCTTC. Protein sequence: CASRRSSGGEAGGYTF.

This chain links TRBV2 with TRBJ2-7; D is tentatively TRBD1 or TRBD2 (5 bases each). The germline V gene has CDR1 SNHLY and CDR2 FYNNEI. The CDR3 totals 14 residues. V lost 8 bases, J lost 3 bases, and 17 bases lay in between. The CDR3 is CASVEGTYFYEQYF. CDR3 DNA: TGTGCCAGCGTAGAAGGGACCTACTTCTACGAGCAGTACTTC. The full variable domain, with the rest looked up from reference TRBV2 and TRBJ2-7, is EPEVTQTPSHQVTQMGQEVILRCVPISNHLYFYWYRQILGQKVEFLVSFYNNEISEKSEIFDDQFSVERPDGSNFTLKIRSTKLEDSAMYFCASVEGTYFYEQYFGPGTRLTVT.

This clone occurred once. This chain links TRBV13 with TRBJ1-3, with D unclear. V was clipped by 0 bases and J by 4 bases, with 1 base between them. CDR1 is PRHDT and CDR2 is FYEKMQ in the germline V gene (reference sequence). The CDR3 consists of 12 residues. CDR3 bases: TGTGCCAGCAGCTTAGGGGGAAACACCATATATTTT. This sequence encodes CASSLGGNTIYF.

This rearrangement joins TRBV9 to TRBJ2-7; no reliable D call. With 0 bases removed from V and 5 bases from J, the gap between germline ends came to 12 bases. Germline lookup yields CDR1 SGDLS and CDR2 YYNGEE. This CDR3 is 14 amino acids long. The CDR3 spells CASSVAQTYDEQYF. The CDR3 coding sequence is TGTGCCAGCAGCGTAGCACAGACCTACGACGAGCAGTACTTC.

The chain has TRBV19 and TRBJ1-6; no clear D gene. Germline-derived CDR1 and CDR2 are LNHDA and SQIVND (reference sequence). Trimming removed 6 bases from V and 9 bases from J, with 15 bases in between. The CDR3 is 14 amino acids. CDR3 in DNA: TGTGCCAGTAGCAGCGGCGTCCGGGGTTCACCCCTCCACTTT. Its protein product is CASSSGVRGSPLHF.

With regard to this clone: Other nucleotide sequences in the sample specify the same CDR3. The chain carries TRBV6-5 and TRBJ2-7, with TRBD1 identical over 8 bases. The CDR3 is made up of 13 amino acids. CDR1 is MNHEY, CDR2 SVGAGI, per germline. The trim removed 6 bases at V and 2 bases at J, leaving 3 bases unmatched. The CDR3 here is CASRRQGPYEQYF. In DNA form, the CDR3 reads TGTGCCAGCAGACGACAGGGGCCCTACGAGCAGTACTTC.

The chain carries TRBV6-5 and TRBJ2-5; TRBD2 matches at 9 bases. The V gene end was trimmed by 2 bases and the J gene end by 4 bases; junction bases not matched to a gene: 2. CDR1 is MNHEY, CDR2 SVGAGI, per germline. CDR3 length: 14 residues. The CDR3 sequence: CASSYSGGRETQYF. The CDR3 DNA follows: TGTGCCAGCAGTTACAGCGGGGGGAGAGAGACCCAGTACTTC.

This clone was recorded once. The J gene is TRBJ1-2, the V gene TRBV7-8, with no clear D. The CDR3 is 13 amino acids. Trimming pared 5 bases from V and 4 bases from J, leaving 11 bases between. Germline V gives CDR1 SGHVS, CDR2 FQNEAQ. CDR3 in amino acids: CASSPKGTYGYTF. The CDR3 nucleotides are TGTGCCAGCAGCCCCAAGGGAACCTATGGCTACACCTTC.

CDR3 in amino acids: CASSLAIVMGANVLTF. CDR3 DNA: TGTGCCAGCAGCTTAGCGATCGTAATGGGGGCCAACGTCCTGACTTTC. The rearrangement uses TRBV7-2 and TRBJ2-6; no reliable D call. The CDR3 is 16 residues long. Germline CDR1 reads SGHTA; CDR2 reads FQGNSA. V lost 0 bases and J lost 4, with 10 bases in between.

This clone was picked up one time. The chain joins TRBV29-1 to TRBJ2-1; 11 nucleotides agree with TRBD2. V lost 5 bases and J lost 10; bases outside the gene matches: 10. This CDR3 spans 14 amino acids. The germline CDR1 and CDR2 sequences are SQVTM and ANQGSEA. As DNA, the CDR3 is TGCAGCGTTTCTCCCGGGACTAGCGGACCAGAGCAGTTCTTC. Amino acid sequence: CSVSPGTSGPEQFF.

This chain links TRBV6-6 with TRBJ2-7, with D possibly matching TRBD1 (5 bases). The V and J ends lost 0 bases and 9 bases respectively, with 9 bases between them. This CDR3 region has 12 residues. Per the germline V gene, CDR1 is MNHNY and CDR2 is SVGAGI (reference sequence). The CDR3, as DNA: TGTGCCAGCAGTTACTCCCAGGGTGTGCAGTACTTC. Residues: CASSYSQGVQYF.

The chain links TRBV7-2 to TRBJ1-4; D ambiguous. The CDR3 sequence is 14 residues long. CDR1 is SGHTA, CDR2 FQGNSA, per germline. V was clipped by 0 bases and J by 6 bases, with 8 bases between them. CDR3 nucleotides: TGTGCCAGCAGCTTAGCAGGGTGGGATGAAAAACTGTTTTTT. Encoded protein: CASSLAGWDEKLFF.

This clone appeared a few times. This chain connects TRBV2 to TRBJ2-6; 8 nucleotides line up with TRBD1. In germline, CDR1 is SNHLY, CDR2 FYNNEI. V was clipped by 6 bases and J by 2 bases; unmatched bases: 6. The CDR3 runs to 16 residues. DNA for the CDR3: TGTGCCAGCAGGAGCACAGGGGGACCTGGGGCCAACGTCCTGACTTTC. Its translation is CASRSTGGPGANVLTF.

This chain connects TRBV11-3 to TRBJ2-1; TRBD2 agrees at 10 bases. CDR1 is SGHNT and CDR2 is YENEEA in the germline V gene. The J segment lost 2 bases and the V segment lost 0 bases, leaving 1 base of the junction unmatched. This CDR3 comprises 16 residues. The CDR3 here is CASSLESGRAYNEQFF. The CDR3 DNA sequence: TGTGCCAGCAGCTTAGAAAGCGGGAGGGCCTACAATGAGCAGTTCTTC. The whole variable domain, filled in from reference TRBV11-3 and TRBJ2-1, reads EAGVVQSPRYKIIEKKQPVAFWCNPISGHNTLYWYLQNLGQGPELLIRYENEEAVDDSQLPKDRFSAERLKGVDSTLKIQPAELGDSAVYLCASSLESGRAYNEQFFGPGTRLTVL.

The CDR3 DNA reads as TGTGCCAGCTCACCACGTGCAGGGGCTTTTGGAAACACCATATATTTT. Its translation: CASSPRAGAFGNTIYF. V gene TRBV18 combines with J gene TRBJ1-3, with a tentative D call TRBD1 (6 bases). Germline loops: CDR1 KGHSH, CDR2 LQKENI. Trimming left V 1 base short and J 3 bases short, with 13 bases between. The CDR3 runs 16 residues. Full variable domain (missing parts from reference TRBV18 and TRBJ1-3): NAGVMQNPRHLVRRRGQEARLRCSPMKGHSHVYWYRQLPEEGLKFMVYLQKENIIDESGMPKERFSAEFPKEGPSILRIQQVVRGDSAAYFCASSPRAGAFGNTIYFGEGSWLTVV.

The CDR3 is CASSSWTVAKNIQYF. Written as DNA, the CDR3 is TGTGCCAGCAGTTCGTGGACAGTAGCCAAAAACATTCAGTACTTC. The chain couples TRBV28 to TRBJ2-4; a weak D match, TRBD1 (6 bases). V dropped 4 bases and J dropped 0 bases, with 10 bases sitting between them. CDR1 and CDR2 from the germline V gene are MDHEN and SYDVKM. The CDR3 loop spans 15 amino acids.

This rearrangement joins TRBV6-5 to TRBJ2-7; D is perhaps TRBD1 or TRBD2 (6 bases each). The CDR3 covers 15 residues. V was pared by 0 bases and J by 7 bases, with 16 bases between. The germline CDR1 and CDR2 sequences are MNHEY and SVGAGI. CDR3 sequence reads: CASSYSRERGSEQYF. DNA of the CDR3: TGTGCCAGCAGTTACTCACGGGAGAGGGGGTCGGAGCAGTACTTC.

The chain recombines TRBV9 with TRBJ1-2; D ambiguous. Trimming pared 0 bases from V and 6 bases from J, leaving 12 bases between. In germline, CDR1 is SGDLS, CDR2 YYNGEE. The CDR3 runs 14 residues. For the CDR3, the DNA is TGTGCCAGCAGCGTAGACCCCAGCAAGAATGGCTACACCTTC. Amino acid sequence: CASSVDPSKNGYTF.

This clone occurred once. The CDR3 DNA is TGTGCCAGCAGCGCCGGACTATGGCAAGAGACCCAGTACTTC. It specifies CASSAGLWQETQYF. The V gene is TRBV5-5, the J gene TRBJ2-5; TRBD2 is a possible D gene (6 bases). CDR1 and CDR2 (germline): SGHKS, YYEKEE (reference sequence). The CDR3 runs to 14 residues. V was shortened by 4 bases and J by 2 bases, with 12 bases between the two germline ends.

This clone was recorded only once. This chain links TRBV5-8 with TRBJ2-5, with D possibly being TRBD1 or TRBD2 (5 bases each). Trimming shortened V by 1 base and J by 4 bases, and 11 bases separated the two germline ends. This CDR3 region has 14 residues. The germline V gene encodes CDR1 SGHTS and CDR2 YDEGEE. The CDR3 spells CASSLWGSLETQYF. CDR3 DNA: TGTGCCAGCAGCTTGTGGGGGTCGTTAGAGACCCAGTACTTC.

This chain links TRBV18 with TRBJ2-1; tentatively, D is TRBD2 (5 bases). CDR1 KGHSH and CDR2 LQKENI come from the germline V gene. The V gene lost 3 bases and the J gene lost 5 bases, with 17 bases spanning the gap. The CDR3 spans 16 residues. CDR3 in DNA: TGTGCCAGCTCACCCCTGGAGGCAGGAGGCCACAATGAGCAGTTCTTC. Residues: CASSPLEAGGHNEQFF.

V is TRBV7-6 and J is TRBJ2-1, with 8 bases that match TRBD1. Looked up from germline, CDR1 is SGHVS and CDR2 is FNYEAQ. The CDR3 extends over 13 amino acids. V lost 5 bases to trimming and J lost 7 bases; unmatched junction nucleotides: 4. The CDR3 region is CASSTQGANEQFF. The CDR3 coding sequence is TGTGCCAGCAGCACCCAGGGGGCGAATGAGCAGTTCTTC.

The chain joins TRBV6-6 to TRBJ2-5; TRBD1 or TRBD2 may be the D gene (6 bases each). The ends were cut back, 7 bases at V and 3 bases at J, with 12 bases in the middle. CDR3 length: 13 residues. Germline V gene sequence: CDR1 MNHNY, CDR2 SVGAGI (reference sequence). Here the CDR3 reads CASTPRGEETQYF. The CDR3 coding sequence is TGTGCCAGCACCCCGAGGGGGGAAGAGACCCAGTACTTC.

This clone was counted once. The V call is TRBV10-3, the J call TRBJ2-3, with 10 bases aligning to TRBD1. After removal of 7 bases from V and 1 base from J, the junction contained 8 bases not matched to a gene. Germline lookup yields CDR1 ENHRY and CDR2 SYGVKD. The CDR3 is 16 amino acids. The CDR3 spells CAINSRQGAGTDTQYF. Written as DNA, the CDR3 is TGTGCCATCAACAGCAGACAGGGGGCCGGCACAGATACGCAGTATTTT.

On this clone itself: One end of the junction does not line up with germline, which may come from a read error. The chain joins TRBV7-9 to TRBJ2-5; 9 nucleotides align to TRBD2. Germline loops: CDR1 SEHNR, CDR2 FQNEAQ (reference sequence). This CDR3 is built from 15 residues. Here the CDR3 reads CASSFPGLAIESQYF. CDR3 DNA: TGTGCCAGCAGCTTTCCGGGACTAGCAATTGAGAGCCAGTACTTC.

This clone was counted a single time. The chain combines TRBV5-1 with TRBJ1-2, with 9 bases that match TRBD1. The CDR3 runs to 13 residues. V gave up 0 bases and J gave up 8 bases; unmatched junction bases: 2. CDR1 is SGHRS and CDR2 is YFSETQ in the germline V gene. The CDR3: CASSLADRGGYTF. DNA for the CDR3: TGCGCCAGCAGCTTGGCGGACAGGGGAGGCTACACCTTC. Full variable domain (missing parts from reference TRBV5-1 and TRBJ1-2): KAGVTQTPRYLIKTRGQQVTLSCSPISGHRSVSWYQQTPGQGLQFLFEYFSETQRNKGNFPGRFSGRQFSNSRSEMNVSTLELGDSALYLCASSLADRGGYTFGSGTRLTVV.

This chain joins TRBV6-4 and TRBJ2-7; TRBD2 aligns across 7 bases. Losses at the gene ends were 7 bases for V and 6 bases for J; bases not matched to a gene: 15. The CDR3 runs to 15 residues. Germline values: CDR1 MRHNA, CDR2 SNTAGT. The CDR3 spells CASTWGGSRSCEQYF. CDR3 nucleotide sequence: TGTGCCAGCACGTGGGGGGGGTCTCGCTCTTGCGAGCAGTACTTC.